This TCR beta chain was recorded in a study of breast tumors, draining lymph nodes, adjacent tissues. Samples came from axillary lymph nodes draining the breast cancer. There are many counts of this clonotype. The CDR3 contains 16 residues. The germline gives CDR1 ENHRY, CDR2 SYGVKD. Germline trimming cut 1 base from V and 6 bases from J; bases unmatched to any gene: 7. Via MiXCR, TCRdb re-called the multiplex PCR reads, giving one row per CDR3 protein. Among more than 250,000 distinct CDR3 sequences listed, roughly 31% were seen once. The material sequenced was axillary lymph node tissue. This TCR derives from a female donor with breast cancer. Some clones in this sample may be carry-over from other donors' samples. The chain carries TRBV10-3 and TRBJ2-1; 9 bases align to TRBD1. The CDR3 DNA reads TGTGCCATCAGTGAGTTCGGGGACAGGGCTGGCAATGAGCAGTTCTTC. It translates to CAISEFGDRAGNEQFF.